What follows is one TCR beta chain and its context. This specimen comes from a study of blood T cell repertoires in COVID-19. The method was immunoSEQ multiplex PCR; TCRdb's version includes in-frame clones alone and lacks a portion of them. The sample yields 140,000 to 150,000 clones, under 90% seen once. CDR3 length equals 14 residues. CDR1 SGHTA and CDR2 FQGNSA come from the germline V gene. Deletions cut 5 bases from V and 2 bases from J, with 12 bases between. The chain uses TRBV7-2 and TRBJ1-2; no definite D call. The TCR sequence derives from a human donor in a cohort sampled during active COVID-19. Sequenced material: peripheral blood. The CDR3 loop is CASSPRGLNYGYTF. The CDR3 coding sequence is TGTGCCAGCAGCCCCCGGGGTCTAAACTATGGCTACACCTTC.